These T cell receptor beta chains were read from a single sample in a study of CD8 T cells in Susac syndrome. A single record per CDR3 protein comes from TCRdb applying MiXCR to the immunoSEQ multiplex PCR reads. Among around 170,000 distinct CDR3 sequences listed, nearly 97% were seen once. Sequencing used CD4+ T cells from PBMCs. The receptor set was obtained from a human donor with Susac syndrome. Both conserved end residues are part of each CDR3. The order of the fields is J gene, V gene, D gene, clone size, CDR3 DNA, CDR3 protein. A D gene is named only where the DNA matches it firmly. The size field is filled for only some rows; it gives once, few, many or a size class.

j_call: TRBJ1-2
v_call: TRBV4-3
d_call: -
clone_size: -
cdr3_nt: TGCGCCAGCAGCCAGGGGGCCCTTTTCTATGGCTACACCTTC
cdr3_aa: CASSQGALFYGYTF

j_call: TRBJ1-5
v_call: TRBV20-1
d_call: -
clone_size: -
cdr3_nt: TGCAGTGCGTACCGGGACAACAATCAGCCCCAGCATTTT
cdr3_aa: CSAYRDNNQPQHF

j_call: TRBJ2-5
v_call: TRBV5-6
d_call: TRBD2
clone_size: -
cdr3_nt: TGTGCCAGCAGCTTTTATACGGGGGGTCAAGAGACCCAGTACTTC
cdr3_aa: CASSFYTGGQETQYF

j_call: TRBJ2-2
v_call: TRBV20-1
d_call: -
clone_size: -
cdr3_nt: TGCAGTGCTAGCCCAATAGGGAACGGGGAGCTGTTTTTT
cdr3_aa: CSASPIGNGELFF

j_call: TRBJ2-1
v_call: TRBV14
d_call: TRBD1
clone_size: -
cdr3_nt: TGTGCCAGCAGTTACGGGACAGGGGTTTCCTACAATGAGCAGTTCTTC
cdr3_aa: CASSYGTGVSYNEQFF

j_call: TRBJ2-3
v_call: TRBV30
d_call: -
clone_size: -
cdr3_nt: TGTGCCTGGTCGGGTCTTAGCACAGATACGCAGTATTTT
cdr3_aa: CAWSGLSTDTQYF

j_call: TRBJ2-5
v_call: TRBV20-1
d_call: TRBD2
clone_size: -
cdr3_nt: TGCAGTGGGACTAGCGGGGGGAGTCTTGTTTTAGAGACCCAGTACTTC
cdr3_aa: CSGTSGGSLVLETQYF

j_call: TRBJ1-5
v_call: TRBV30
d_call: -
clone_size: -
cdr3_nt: TGTGCCTGGAGTGTAGGGGCCAGGGGAAATCAGCCCCAGCATTTT
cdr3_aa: CAWSVGARGNQPQHF

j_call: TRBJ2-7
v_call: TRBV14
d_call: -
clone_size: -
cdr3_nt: TGTGCCAGCAGCCAATATCCCCTCTACGAGCAGTACTTC
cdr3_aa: CASSQYPLYEQYF

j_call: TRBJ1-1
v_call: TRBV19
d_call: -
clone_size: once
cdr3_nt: TGTGCCAGTAGTACCTTGGGGCACACTGAAGCTTTCTTT
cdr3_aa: CASSTLGHTEAFF

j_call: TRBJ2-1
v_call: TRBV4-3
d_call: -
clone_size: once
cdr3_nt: TGCGCCAGCAGCCAAGATTTCGTTGAATCCGACAATGAGCAGTTCTTC
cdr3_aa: CASSQDFVESDNEQFF

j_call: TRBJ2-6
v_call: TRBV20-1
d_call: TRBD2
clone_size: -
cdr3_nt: TGCAGTGCCCCGGCGGGGGGACTCGGAGCCAACGTCCTGACTTTC
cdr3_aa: CSAPAGGLGANVLTF

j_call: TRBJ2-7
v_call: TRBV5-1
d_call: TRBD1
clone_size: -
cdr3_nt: TGCGCCAGCAGGCGAACAGGGGACTACGAGCAGTACTTC
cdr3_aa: CASRRTGDYEQYF

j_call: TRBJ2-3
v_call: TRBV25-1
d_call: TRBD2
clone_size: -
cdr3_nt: TGTGCCAGCAGGAATAGCGGGGGCCCTGGGACAGATACGCAGTATTTT
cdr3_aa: CASRNSGGPGTDTQYF

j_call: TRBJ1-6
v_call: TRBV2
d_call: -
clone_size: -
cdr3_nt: TGTGCCAGCCGACGGATCTATAATTCACCCCTCCACTTT
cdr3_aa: CASRRIYNSPLHF

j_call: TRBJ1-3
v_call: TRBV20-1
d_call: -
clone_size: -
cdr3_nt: TGCAGTGCTAGTTCACAGTACTCTGGAAACACCATATATTTT
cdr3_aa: CSASSQYSGNTIYF

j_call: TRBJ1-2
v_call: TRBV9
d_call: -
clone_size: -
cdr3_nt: TGTGCCAGCAGCGTATACACGGGAAACTATGGCTACACCTTC
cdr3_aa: CASSVYTGNYGYTF

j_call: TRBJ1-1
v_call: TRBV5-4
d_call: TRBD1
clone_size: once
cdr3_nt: TGTGCCAGCAGCTTGGGAGGACAGGGCCTCGAAGCTTTCTTT
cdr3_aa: CASSLGGQGLEAFF

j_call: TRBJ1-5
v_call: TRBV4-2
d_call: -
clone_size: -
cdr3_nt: TGTGCCAGCAGCCAAGATATTGGGAATCAGCCCCAGCATTTT
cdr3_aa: CASSQDIGNQPQHF

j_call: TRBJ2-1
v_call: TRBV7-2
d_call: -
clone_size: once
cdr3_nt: TGTGCCAGCAGCTCATTCTACTACAATGAGCAGTTCTTC
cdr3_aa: CASSSFYYNEQFF

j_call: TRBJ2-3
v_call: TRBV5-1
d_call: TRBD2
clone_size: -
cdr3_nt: TGCGCCAGCAGCTTGGGCCCTAGCGGGTCCAGCACAGATACGCAGTATTTT
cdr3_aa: CASSLGPSGSSTDTQYF

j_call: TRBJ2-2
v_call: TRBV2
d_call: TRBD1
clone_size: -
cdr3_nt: TGTGCCAGCAGTCCCGGACAGGGTTTATTCGGGGAGCTGTTTTTT
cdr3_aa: CASSPGQGLFGELFF

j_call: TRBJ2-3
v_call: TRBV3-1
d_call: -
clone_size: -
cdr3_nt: TGTGCCAGCAGCCCTAATAGGGCAGATACGCAGTATTTT
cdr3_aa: CASSPNRADTQYF

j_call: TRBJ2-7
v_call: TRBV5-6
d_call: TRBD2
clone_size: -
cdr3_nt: TGTGCCAGCAGCTTGCTAGCGGGGTCCTCCTACGAGCAGTACTTC
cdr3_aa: CASSLLAGSSYEQYF

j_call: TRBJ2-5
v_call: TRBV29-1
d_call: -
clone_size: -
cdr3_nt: TGCAGCGTTCCCCCTGAAGGGAAGGGGGAGGAGACCCAGTACTTC
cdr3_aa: CSVPPEGKGEETQYF

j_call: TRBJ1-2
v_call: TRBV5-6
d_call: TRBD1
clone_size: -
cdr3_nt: TGTGCCAGCAGTTCTTGGGACAGGGGGAATAGCTACACCTTC
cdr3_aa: CASSSWDRGNSYTF

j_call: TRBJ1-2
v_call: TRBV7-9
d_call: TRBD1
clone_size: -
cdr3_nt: TGTGCCAGCAGCTTTAGCCCAGGGACAGGGGGCACCTATGGCTACACCTTC
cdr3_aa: CASSFSPGTGGTYGYTF